One and the same sample provided the 13 T cell receptor beta chains below, sequenced in a study of T cell responses to AZD1222 COVID-19 vaccine. Data came from immunoSEQ multiplex PCR; TCRdb stores just in-frame clones and leaves some out. The sample contains some 83,000 clones, about 87% of which appear only once. Sequenced here: peripheral blood, sampled on day 0 of AZD1222 vaccination. Source of these receptors: an adult in good health.

The chain couples TRBV2 to TRBJ1-1; maybe TRBD1 (5 bases). This CDR3 is built from 16 residues. Germline CDR1 reads SNHLY; CDR2 reads FYNNEI. V lost 5 bases and J lost 0, with 16 bases in between. The CDR3: CASSRQSVMLNTEAFF. CDR3 nucleotides: TGTGCCAGCAGTCGACAGAGTGTAATGTTGAACACTGAAGCTTTCTTT.

This CDR3 reads CASSESGPLLGGYTF. The CDR3 DNA reads TGTGCCAGCAGTGAATCGGGACCGCTGTTGGGGGGCTACACCTTC. This chain joins TRBV6-1 and TRBJ1-2, with D tentatively TRBD1 (5 bases). V shed 2 bases and J shed 8 bases, with 18 bases lying between them. The germline CDR1 and CDR2 sequences are MNHNS and SASEGT. This CDR3 has 15 residues.

The genes are TRBV7-9 and TRBJ2-1; 13 bases align to TRBD2. Germline V lookup: CDR1 SEHNR, CDR2 FQNEAQ (reference sequence). This CDR3 contains 19 residues. The V gene end was trimmed by 4 bases and the J gene end by 1 base; junction bases not matched to a gene: 10. In DNA, the CDR3 is TGTGCCAGCAGCTCTACGGGACTAGCGGGGCGCCGATCCTACAATGAGCAGTTCTTC. It codes for CASSSTGLAGRRSYNEQFF.

This chain uses TRBV6-5 with TRBJ2-7; TRBD1 is a possible D gene (5 bases). Germline values: CDR1 MNHEY, CDR2 SVGAGI. The V end was cut by 7 bases, the J end by 2 bases, with 15 bases between. The CDR3 loop spans 14 amino acids. CDR3 coding DNA: TGTGCCAGCAAGATCTCCAGGGTAACCTACGAGCAGTACTTC. Encoded protein: CASKISRVTYEQYF.

This rearrangement joins TRBV11-3 to TRBJ1-2; 7 bases match TRBD1. The trim removed 5 bases at V and 2 bases at J, leaving 11 bases unmatched. From germline, CDR1 is SGHNT and CDR2 YENEEA. CDR3 size: 16 residues. The CDR3 DNA follows: TGTGCCAGCAGCGAGACACACAGGGGCCTCAACTATGGCTACACCTTC. Encoded protein: CASSETHRGLNYGYTF.

The V call is TRBV12-3 or TRBV12-4, the J call TRBJ2-7, with D possibly matching TRBD2 (6 bases). This CDR3 contains 13 residues. V lost 3 bases, J lost 5 bases, and 11 bases lay in between. In DNA, the CDR3 is TGTGCCAGCAGTTTTGGGACTTCCCACGAGCAGTACTTC. Amino acids: CASSFGTSHEQYF.

The chain links TRBV4-2 to TRBJ1-4; 9 nucleotides agree with TRBD1. Germline V gives CDR1 LGHNA, CDR2 YNFKEQ. CDR3 length: 16 amino acids. With V trimmed by 2 bases and J by 6 bases, 7 bases remained unmatched. CDR3 region: CASSQPRTGVHEKLFF. The CDR3 nucleotides read TGTGCCAGCAGCCAACCGCGGACAGGGGTACATGAAAAACTGTTTTTT.

The chain has TRBV12-3 or TRBV12-4 and TRBJ2-7; D is perhaps TRBD2 (5 bases). The ends were cut back, 6 bases at V and 6 bases at J, with 12 bases in the middle. This CDR3 has 12 residues. The CDR3 DNA is TGTGCCAGCAGGTTCGGGGTAACCGAGCAGTACTTC. Protein sequence: CASRFGVTEQYF.

The chain is built from TRBV11-3 and TRBJ2-7; 10 bases fit TRBD1. Germline V lookup: CDR1 SGHNT, CDR2 YENEEA. This CDR3 has 14 residues. J gave up 3 bases and V 5 bases, and 4 bases lay outside the gene matches. As DNA, the CDR3 is TGTGCCAGCAGCCCCCGGGACAGGGGCTACGAGCAGTACTTC. It is translated as CASSPRDRGYEQYF.

This sequence joins TRBV24-1 and TRBJ1-2; 7 bases fit TRBD1. Trimming at V came to 5 bases and at J to 7 bases, leaving 6 bases not matched to a gene. The length of the CDR3 is 13 residues. Germline V lookup: CDR1 KGHDR, CDR2 SFDVKD. This CDR3 is CATSATGVSGYTF. The CDR3 DNA follows: TGTGCCACCAGTGCCACAGGGGTGAGTGGCTACACCTTC.

This clone occurred once. The V and J genes are TRBV20-1 and TRBJ2-7, with unresolved D. The V end lost 2 bases, the J end lost 3 bases, and 5 bases lay between the germline ends. Germline assignment: CDR1 DFQATT and CDR2 SNEGSKA (reference sequence). The length of the CDR3 is 11 residues. CDR3 in amino acids: CSARSVYEQYF. In DNA form, the CDR3 reads TGCAGTGCTAGATCCGTCTACGAGCAGTACTTC.

CDR3 sequence: CASSQRGGYNTGELFF. CDR3 in DNA: TGTGCCAGCAGCCAGCGGGGGGGGTACAACACCGGGGAGCTGTTTTTT. The chain links TRBV14 to TRBJ2-2, with 9 bases lining up with TRBD2. CDR1 is SGHDN and CDR2 is FVKESK in the germline V gene. The CDR3 has 16 amino acids. The V gene end was trimmed by 3 bases and the J gene end by 2 bases; junction bases not matched to a gene: 4.

The chain has TRBV4-1 and TRBJ1-1; the D gene is possibly TRBD1 (6 bases). The CDR3 is 14 amino acids. V was clipped by 3 bases and J by 8 bases, with 16 bases between them. CDR1 is MGHRA, CDR2 YSYEKL, per germline. In nucleotides, the CDR3 is TGCGCCAGCAGCCAGAGACACAGGGAAACCGAAGCTTTCTTT. This codes for CASSQRHRETEAFF.